This T cell receptor (beta chain) was sequenced during a study of cytomegalovirus exposure and HLA in healthy donors. The germline V and J ends were trimmed by 4 bases and 4 bases, with 10 bases remaining between them. Germline CDR1 and CDR2: SQVTM and ANQGSEA. CDR3 length: 13 amino acids. 60 Vbeta and 13 Jbeta primers were used in PCR. Repertoires were generated with immunoSEQ multiplex PCR, while TCRdb's copy carries only in-frame clones and drops some. The sample has 150,000 to 200,000 clones; around 76% are singletons. The chain has TRBV29-1 and TRBJ2-2, with TRBD2 as a possible D gene (5 bases). This receptor was obtained from a female donor in good health and CMV-seronegative. Sequenced sample: PBMCs. CDR3 DNA sequence: TGCAGCGTTGTGATTGAGGGCACCGGGGAGCTGTTTTTT. This codes for CSVVIEGTGELFF.